This T cell receptor (beta chain) was profiled in a study of identical twins. Study-wide results and limits: The models systematically underestimated how much out-of-frame TCR alpha was shared in monozygotic twins. Cross-sectional statistics, not tracking of the same donors, supported the conclusions.

Template switching introduced a universal primer site, and the cDNA bore unique molecular identifiers. TCRdb called the 5' RACE reads again in MiXCR, with one record for every CDR3 protein. The table lists hundreds of thousands of distinct CDR3 sequences, around 12% of them singletons, with roughly 1.6% in the top ten. Comment on this clonotype: Its antigen is as yet unknown.

Germline V CDR1 and CDR2: SQVTM, ANQGSEA. CDR3 length: 14 amino acids. V gave up 3 bases and J gave up 10 bases, with 21 bases separating them. Another study also made use of these data, one on yellow fever vaccine responses in identical twins.

V usage is TRBV29-1 and J usage is TRBJ1-1, with D possibly being TRBD1 (5 bases). The source of this sequence is a woman aged 18 to 35 in good health. The sample consisted of PBMCs. The CDR3 loop is CSVEGGLKGVVAFF. The CDR3 DNA sequence: TGCAGCGTTGAGGGGGGACTCAAAGGGGTGGTAGCTTTCTTT.